This TCR beta chain was sequenced during a study of shared clonotypes between healthy human individuals. General study results and limits: Around 5% of naive CD4 clonotypes were common to a handful of donors.

As regards this clone: No antigen is known for it.

Naive-designated CD8 cells lacked CD45RO, were positively enriched for CCR7, and omitted terminally differentiated effector memory CD45RA+ cells. The donors were all Caucasian adults (living in Nashville, Tennessee). The material for each subset, its genomic DNA, was split evenly across several immunoSEQ plates. Sequenced by immunoSEQ multiplex PCR; TCRdb stores in-frame clones only, minus some. Counted here are a few hundred thousand clones, 95% to 96% occurring once; the ten biggest clones make up roughly 0.1%. Sequenced: naive CD8+ T cells sorted from blood. This sequence was found in a woman in her 30s in good health.

In nucleotides, the CDR3 is TGTGCCAGCAGCACAGGGTCGTTCTATGGCTACACCTTC. This encodes CASSTGSFYGYTF. The rearrangement links TRBV5-4 to TRBJ1-2; weak D call: TRBD1 (6 bases). The CDR3 consists of 13 residues. Germline V gives CDR1 SGHNT, CDR2 YYREEE (reference sequence). V shed 4 bases and J shed 4 bases, with 11 bases lying between them.